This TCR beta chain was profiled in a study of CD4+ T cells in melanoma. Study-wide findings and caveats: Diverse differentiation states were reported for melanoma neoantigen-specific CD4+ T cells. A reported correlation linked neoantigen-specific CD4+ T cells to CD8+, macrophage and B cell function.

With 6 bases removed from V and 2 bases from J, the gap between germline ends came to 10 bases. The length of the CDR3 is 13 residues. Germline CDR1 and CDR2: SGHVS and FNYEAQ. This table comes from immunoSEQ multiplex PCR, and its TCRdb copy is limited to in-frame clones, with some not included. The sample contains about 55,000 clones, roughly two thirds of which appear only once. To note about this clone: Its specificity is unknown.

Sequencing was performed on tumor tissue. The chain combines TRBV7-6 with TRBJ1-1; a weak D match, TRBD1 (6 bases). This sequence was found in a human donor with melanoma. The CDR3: CASSQDSNTEAFF. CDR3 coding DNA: TGTGCCAGCAGTCAGGACAGCAACACTGAAGCTTTCTTT.